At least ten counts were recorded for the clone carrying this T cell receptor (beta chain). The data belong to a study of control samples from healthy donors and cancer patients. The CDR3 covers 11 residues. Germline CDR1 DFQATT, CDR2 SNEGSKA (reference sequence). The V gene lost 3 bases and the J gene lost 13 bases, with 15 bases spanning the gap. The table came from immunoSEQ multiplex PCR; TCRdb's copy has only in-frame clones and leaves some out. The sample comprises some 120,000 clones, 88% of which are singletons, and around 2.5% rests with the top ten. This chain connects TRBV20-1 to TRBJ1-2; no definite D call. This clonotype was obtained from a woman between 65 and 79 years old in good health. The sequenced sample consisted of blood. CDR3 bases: TGCAGTGCTAGTATCACGCCGGGGTTCACCTTC. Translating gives CSASITPGFTF.